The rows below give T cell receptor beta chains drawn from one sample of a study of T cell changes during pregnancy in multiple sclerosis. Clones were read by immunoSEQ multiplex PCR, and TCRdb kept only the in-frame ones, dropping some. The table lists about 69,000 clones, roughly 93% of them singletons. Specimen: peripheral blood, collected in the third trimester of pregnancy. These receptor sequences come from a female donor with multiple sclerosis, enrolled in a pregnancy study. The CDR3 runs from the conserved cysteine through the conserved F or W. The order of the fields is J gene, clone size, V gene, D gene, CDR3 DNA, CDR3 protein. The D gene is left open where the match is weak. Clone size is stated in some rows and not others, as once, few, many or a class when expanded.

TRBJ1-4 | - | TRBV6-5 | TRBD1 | TGTGCCAGCAGGGCCCCGGGACAGGGGGCTGAAAAACTGTTTTTT | CASRAPGQGAEKLFF
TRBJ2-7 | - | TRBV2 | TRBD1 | TGTGCCAGCGCCCGGGACAGGGGCTCCTACGAGCAGTACTTC | CASARDRGSYEQYF
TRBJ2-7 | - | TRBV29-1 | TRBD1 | TGCAGCGTCGTAACGGACAGGGGCTACGAGCAGTACTTC | CSVVTDRGYEQYF
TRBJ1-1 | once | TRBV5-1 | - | TGCGCCAGCAGCCCGGGACAAAACACTGAAGCTTTCTTT | CASSPGQNTEAFF
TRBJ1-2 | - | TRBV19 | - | TGTGCCAGTAGTTCGCCCCGAGAGGGCAGGACCGCTAACTATGGCTACACCTTC | CASSSPREGRTANYGYTF
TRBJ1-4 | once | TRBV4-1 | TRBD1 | TGCGCCAGCAGCCGCGGACAGGTGAATGAAAAACTGTTTTTT | CASSRGQVNEKLFF
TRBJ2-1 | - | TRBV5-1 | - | TGCGCCAGCAGCCCCTCAGGGGGGACCCCCTCCTACAATGAGCAGTTCTTC | CASSPSGGTPSYNEQFF
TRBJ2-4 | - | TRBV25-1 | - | TGTGCCAGCAGTGAGGGAGTAGCCAAAAACATTCAGTACTTC | CASSEGVAKNIQYF
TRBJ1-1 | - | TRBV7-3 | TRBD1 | TGTGCCAGCAGCTTAGAGTTGGCGACAGGGGGGACTGAAGCTTTCTTT | CASSLELATGGTEAFF
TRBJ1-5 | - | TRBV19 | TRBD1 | TGTGCCAGTAGTATATTGGGGCAGGGGGACAATCAGCCCCAGCATTTT | CASSILGQGDNQPQHF
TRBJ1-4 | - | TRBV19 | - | TGTGCCAGTAGTCCTTCCCCAGGGGATAATGAAAAACTGTTTTTT | CASSPSPGDNEKLFF
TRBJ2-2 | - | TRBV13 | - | TGTGCCAGCAGCTTAGGCAGCGGCTCCGGGGAGCTGTTTTTT | CASSLGSGSGELFF
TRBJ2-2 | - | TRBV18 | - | TGTGCCAGCTCACCGAACATGAGGTCGAACACCGGGGAGCTGTTTTTT | CASSPNMRSNTGELFF
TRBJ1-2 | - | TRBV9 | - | TGTGCCAGCAGCCCCTTTGGAGGTCCCTATGGCTACACCTTC | CASSPFGGPYGYTF
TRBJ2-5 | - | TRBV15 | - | TGTGCCACCGCCCAGCCAGGGGCAGAGACCCAGTACTTC | CATAQPGAETQYF
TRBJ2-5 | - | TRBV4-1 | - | TGCGCCAGCAGCCAAGATAGTGCAGGTCGACGGACCCAGTACTTC | CASSQDSAGRRTQYF
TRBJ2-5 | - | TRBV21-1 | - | TGTGCCAGCAGCGAGGCCCAGGCGGGGGGGCGGGAGACCCAGTACTTC | CASSEAQAGGRETQYF
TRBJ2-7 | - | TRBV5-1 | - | TGCGCCAGCAGCTTGGGGGGCCGAACCTACGAGCAGTACTTC | CASSLGGRTYEQYF
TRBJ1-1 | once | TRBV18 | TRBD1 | TGTGCCAGCTCACCTCGCTCGACAGGGGGCGGTATTAACACTGAAGCTTTCTTT | CASSPRSTGGGINTEAFF
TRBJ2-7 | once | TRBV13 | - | TGTGCCAGCAGTAACACGGGAGAGCAGTACTTC | CASSNTGEQYF
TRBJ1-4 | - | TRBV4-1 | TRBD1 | TGCGCCAGCAGCCCCTGGGGGGACAGGGAGGATGAAAAACTGTTTTTT | CASSPWGDREDEKLFF
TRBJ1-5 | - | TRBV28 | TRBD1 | TGTGCCAGCAGAGGACAGGGGGCGTTTCAGCCCCAGCATTTT | CASRGQGAFQPQHF
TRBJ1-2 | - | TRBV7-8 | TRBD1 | TGTGCCAGCAGCTTAGGGGACAGGGGGCTTGGCTACACCTTC | CASSLGDRGLGYTF
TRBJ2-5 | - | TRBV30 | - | TGTGCCTGGAGTGACTGGGAGACCCAGTACTTC | CAWSDWETQYF
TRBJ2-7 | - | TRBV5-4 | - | TGTGCCAGCAGCCTGAGATCTTACGAGCAGTACTTC | CASSLRSYEQYF
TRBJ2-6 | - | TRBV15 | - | TGTGCCACCAGCAGAGATGCGGGAAATGCTGGGGCCAACGTCCTGACTTTC | CATSRDAGNAGANVLTF
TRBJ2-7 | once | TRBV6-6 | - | TGTGCCAGCAGTTACTCTGCGGGATCCTACGAGCAGTACTTC | CASSYSAGSYEQYF
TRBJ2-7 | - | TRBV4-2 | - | TGTGCCAGCAGCCGACATCCGGCGACCTCCTACGAGCAGTACTTC | CASSRHPATSYEQYF
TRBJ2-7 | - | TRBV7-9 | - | TGTGCCAGCAGCTCCTACGCGGGTTACGAGCAGTACTTC | CASSSYAGYEQYF
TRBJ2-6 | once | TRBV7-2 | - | TGTGCCAGCAGCTTAGTTGGCAGGGCTGGGGCCAACGTCCTGACTTTC | CASSLVGRAGANVLTF
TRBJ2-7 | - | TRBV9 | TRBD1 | TGTGCCAGCGCACGATCCAGGGGGTCTTCAGGCCCAAGCGAGCAGTACTTC | CASARSRGSSGPSEQYF
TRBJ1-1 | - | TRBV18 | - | TGTGCCAGCTCACCACCGCCGGAAGGGAGAAGGGCTTTCTTT | CASSPPPEGRRAFF
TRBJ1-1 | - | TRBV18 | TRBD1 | TGTGCCAGCTCATCACGGGACAGGTTTTATGCCATGAACACTGAAGCTTTCTTT | CASSSRDRFYAMNTEAFF
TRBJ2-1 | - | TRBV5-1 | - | TGCGCCAGCAGCTTGGTGGGGGCCACGATAGGCAATGAGCAGTTCTTC | CASSLVGATIGNEQFF
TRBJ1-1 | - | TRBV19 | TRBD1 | TGTGCCAGTAGTTTGACAGGGTTCATAACTTTCTTT | CASSLTGFITFF
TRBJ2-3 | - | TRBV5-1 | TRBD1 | TGCGCCAGCAGGACCGGACAGGCCTCTAGCACAGATACGCAGTATTTT | CASRTGQASSTDTQYF
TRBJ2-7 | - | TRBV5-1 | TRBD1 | TGCGCCAGCAGCTTGGCCGGGACAGGGGACTTCTACGAGCAGTACTTC | CASSLAGTGDFYEQYF
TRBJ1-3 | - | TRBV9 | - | TGTGCCAGCAGCCCCGGGAGGGCCATATATTTT | CASSPGRAIYF
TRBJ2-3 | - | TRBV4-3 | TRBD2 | TGCGCCAGCAGCCCCGGGACTAGCGGGGAACTCAGCACAGATACGCAGTATTTT | CASSPGTSGELSTDTQYF
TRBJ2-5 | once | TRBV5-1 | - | TGCGCCAGCAGCTTTAGCCGCGAGACCCAGTACTTC | CASSFSRETQYF
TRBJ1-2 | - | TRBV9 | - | TGTGCCAGCAGCGTAGCTCAGGCTAACTATGGCTACACCTTC | CASSVAQANYGYTF
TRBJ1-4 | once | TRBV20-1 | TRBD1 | TGCAGTGCTCAGACAGGGGAAAAACTGTTTTTT | CSAQTGEKLFF
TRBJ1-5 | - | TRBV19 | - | TGTGCCAGTAGTGGACAGATTAGCTATCAGCCCCAGCATTTT | CASSGQISYQPQHF
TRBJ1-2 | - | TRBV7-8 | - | TGTGCCAGCAGCCGGCTAGTGGGGGGAAACTATGGCTACACCTTC | CASSRLVGGNYGYTF
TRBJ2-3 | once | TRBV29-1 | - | TGCAGCGTTGGGGGGGGCAAGCGGGATACGCAGTATTTT | CSVGGGKRDTQYF
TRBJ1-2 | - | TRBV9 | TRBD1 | TGTGCCAGCAGCGCCGGGACAGGGCCATATGGCTACACCTTC | CASSAGTGPYGYTF
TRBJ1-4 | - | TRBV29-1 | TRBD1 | TGCAGCGCTGGAAACCCGGGACAGAATGAAAAACTGTTTTTT | CSAGNPGQNEKLFF
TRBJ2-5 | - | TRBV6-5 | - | TGTGCCAGCAGTTACTCGAGAAGATATGGGACCCAGTACTTC | CASSYSRRYGTQYF
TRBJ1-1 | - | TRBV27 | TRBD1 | TGTGCCAGCAGTTTAAGAGGAGGGGGCGGGAACACTGAAGCTTTCTTT | CASSLRGGGGNTEAFF
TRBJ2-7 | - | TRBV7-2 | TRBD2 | TGTGCCAGCAGCATCACCGGGACTAGCGGCCCCTACGAGCAGTACTTC | CASSITGTSGPYEQYF